The sequence of this T cell receptor (beta chain) was determined in a study of blood T cells in healthy people across ages. Alongside a J-beta primer mix, a sample-barcoded 5' primer served in a second PCR lasting roughly 6 to 11 cycles. Via MiXCR, TCRdb re-called the 5' RACE reads, giving one row per CDR3 protein. This sample yields some 670,000 distinct CDR3 sequences, of which over 40% are seen a single time; approximately 13% belongs to the top ten. The sequenced sample was blood. The source is a woman of 80 years or more in good health.

The CDR3 DNA is TGCGCCAGCAGCCAAGATGGGACTAGCGGGGAGGATGAGCAGTTCTTC. Protein: CASSQDGTSGEDEQFF. The V and J genes are TRBV4-3 and TRBJ2-1; 13 positions agree with TRBD2. The CDR3 consists of 16 residues. With V trimmed by 0 bases and J by 8 bases, 4 bases remained unmatched. CDR1 is LGHNA, CDR2 YSLEER, per germline.